The present entry profiles one TCR beta chain with its context. These data come from a study of blood T cell repertoires in COVID-19. Study-wide background: There were acute and convalescent COVID-19 samples, and they came from the United States, Italy and Spain.

TCRdb's table, derived via immunoSEQ multiplex PCR, lists solely in-frame clones and lacks some. The repertoire consists of 100,000 to 150,000 clones, with roughly four fifths occurring once and the leading ten covering over 5.5%. CDR1 is SGHRS and CDR2 is YFSETQ in the germline V gene. The CDR3 loop spans 15 amino acids. V shed 0 bases and J shed 1 base, with 9 bases lying between them. The chain carries TRBV5-1 and TRBJ2-3; perhaps TRBD2 as D (6 bases). The TCR was taken from a man of 80 years or more with COVID-19, enrolled during active disease. Sample: peripheral blood. The chain's CDR3 is CASSLVASGTDTQYF. The CDR3 DNA sequence: TGCGCCAGCAGCTTGGTGGCTAGCGGCACAGATACGCAGTATTTT.